This T cell receptor (beta chain) originates from a study of cytomegalovirus exposure and HLA in healthy donors (dated by TCRdb to 2015 to 2018). For the wider study: In an earlier analysis of some 610 of the donors, under 300 Gb of sequence data and some 120 million unique TCR beta sequences from 180 million or so T cells were reported. The number of donors typed differed by locus, with about 629-630 for A, B, C, DRB1 and DQB1, roughly 520 for DQA1, about 610 for DPA1, and some 440 for DPB1. Because of strong linkage in the cohort, a few DR-DQ haplotypes were treated as single units for association and clustering. Genome-wide SNP genotypes for about 65% of the roughly 670 donors were used in a later genetic analysis, which treated that subset as a discovery cohort. An early release covering some 640 HLA-typed donors comprised approximately 290 gigabases of sequencing data and tens of millions of unique TCR sequences. The study profiled the T cell repertoires of under 850 subjects by immunosequencing and related them to cytomegalovirus serostatus. The aim of the study was to test whether cataloging public T cell receptors could identify signatures of past pathogen exposure. Donor age, sex, ethnicity and CMV serostatus were collected together with the repertoire data. Of the 300 to 400 genotyped donors, 65% to 90% fell in the genetic ancestry cluster associated with self-reported Caucasian donors. Every repertoire in the discovery cohort had been generated on one and the same sequencing platform. Along with the approximately 670-subject first cohort, a separate validation cohort of over a hundred different subjects was used. Among around 400 genotyped donors of the cohort, an average of approximately 240,000 unique TCR beta nucleotide sequences was sequenced per donor, of which approximately 19% were non-productive. In a later analysis, previously published TCR beta repertoires from several hundred donors were re-analyzed and high-resolution HLA genotyping was added so that TCR occurrence patterns could be studied. In an earlier analysis of 587 of the donors, high-throughput TCR beta sequencing was used to judge whether each TCR beta V gene segment behaved as functional or pseudogenic. High-throughput TCR immunosequencing, statistical association of individual TCRs with disease status, and machine learning were combined to predict cytomegalovirus infection status. HLA typing included class I and class II loci at four-digit resolution. In the later analysis, no new phenotypic data were used to find candidate immune exposures; instead, reliance was placed on TCR beta sequences and their occurrence across donors. Study-wide conclusions, independent of this receptor: In a later analysis, the rate of TCR association differed among HLA loci, with DRB1 alleles having the most associated TCRs and HLA-C alleles having the fewest. A cluster of highly shared sequence variants was judged likely to represent a technical artifact of the sequencing pipeline. While some public TCRs were present in many individuals, most TCR sequences turned up only very rarely across donors. A later analysis found that HLA-associated TCR beta chains were more clonally expanded and had lower generation probabilities than equally common non-associated chains. The authors suggested that the approach could potentially be extended to other disease states and immunological phenotypes. A further reported finding was that TCR beta sequences accurately predicted the HLA-A and HLA-B alleles for most subjects in the first cohort. A later analysis associated 16,951 TCR beta sequences with specific HLA alleles at a false discovery rate of 0.05. HLA typing was unavailable for some donors at each locus, so association tests used only the typed subset. Most CMV-associated TCR beta chains appeared to be HLA-restricted in a later analysis, and the HLA associations seemed to be driven largely by CMV exposure. Because the 87-base-pair reads could not distinguish some IMGT-functional V segments, including TRBV6-2 and TRBV6-3, those segments were excluded. In an earlier analysis of around 600 of the donors, most TCR beta V segments were observed in productive rearrangements about 90% or about 30% of the time, broadly matching IMGT annotations. Linkage disequilibrium might explain the correlated functional status among segregating V segments, but an unknown experimental factor could not be excluded. The cohort was sequenced for TCR beta chains only, and without alpha or paired-chain data the features that could be detected were limited. A later genetic analysis associated a missense DCLRE1C variant with V-gene and J-gene trimming of TCR beta chains, and an independent cohort replicated the association. CMV serostatus was the only immune exposure information available for the cohort. The presence/absence analyses assumed that sequencing depth was roughly uniform across donors, and that assumption may not be true. A later analysis reported that several top co-occurrence clusters appeared linked to parvovirus B19, influenza, CMV and Epstein-Barr virus. In a later genetic analysis, fewer N-insertions in productive TCRs were reported among donors in an Asian-associated ancestry cluster than the roughly 640-donor mean. Cytomegalovirus status was reported to be diagnosed by the classifier with high specificity and sensitivity in both the original and validation cohorts. In the study, approximately 160 TCR beta chains were listed as associated with cytomegalovirus. Roughly 15 rarely observed V segments, including chromosome 9 orphons, were excluded from the earlier analysis of approximately 600 of the donors because counts were too low. A few of the identified cytomegalovirus-associated TCR beta chains were confirmed in vitro to be specific for cytomegalovirus antigens. When HLA alleles, especially DR and DQ, strongly co-occurred, attributing TCR associations to individual alleles was difficult.

Library construction relied on the immunoSEQ multiplex PCR assay. For the multiplex PCR, a mixture combining 60 forward primers for TCR Vbeta segments and 13 reverse primers for TCR Jbeta segments was used. A multiplex PCR assay on genomic DNA amplified the CDR3 region of rearranged TCR beta genes. The Illumina HiSeq System was used to sequence the amplified TCR beta libraries as 87-base-pair reads. As for the original processing: A later analysis counted 75 million to 100 million unique TCR beta chains across the 500 to 850 repertoires, and around 9.9 million of these chains were shared by at least two donors. Raw reads were error-corrected and collapsed into unique sequences by a nearest-neighbor algorithm in which closely related sequences were merged to remove PCR and sequencing errors. CDR3 sequences were aligned to IMGT reference sequences to assign V, D and J gene segments. For a sequence to be retained, at least a six-nucleotide match to both a V gene segment and a J gene segment was required. A rearrangement counted as productive if the CDR3 had no stop codons and remained in frame with V and J, and every other rearrangement counted as non-productive. CDR3 was defined according to IMGT convention as the region running from the second conserved V-encoded cysteine to the conserved J-encoded phenylalanine. The earlier analysis of about 500 of the donors excluded sequences that lacked an unambiguous match to a single V gene segment. An earlier analysis of several hundred of the donors called V segments functional above 56.7% productive rearrangements and segregating when the between-donor standard deviation exceeded 5%. To diagnose cytomegalovirus status from the catalog of TCR beta chain sequences, a statistical classification framework was built. V and J gene assignment, in a later analysis, came from comparing TCR nucleotide sequences with IMGT/GENE-DB human TR gene sequences. In a later analysis, CDR3 sequences and most-parsimonious VDJ recombination scenarios were assigned using the TCRdist pipeline. A later analysis defined each TCR beta chain by its CDR3 amino acid sequence plus V-gene family, and excluded reads lacking a unique V-gene family. A later analysis removed 450 to 600 highly shared, low-generation-probability nucleotide sequences to deal with suspected cross-contamination and a sequencing artifact. In a later analysis, a clonal expansion index for each public chain was calculated from normalized within-repertoire ranks of inferred template counts. Generation probabilities in a later analysis came from a VDJ recombination model fitted to out-of-frame rearrangements, and those results were checked against IGoR. In a later analysis, hypergeometric tests were used to score TCR-TCR, TCR-HLA and TCR-CMV co-occurrence, with a repertoire-size bias correction applied to TCR pairs. False discovery rates were estimated in a later analysis by permuting HLA or CMV assignments 20 times. A later analysis grouped co-occurring TCRs with DBSCAN, adding TCRdist sequence similarity when clustering within HLA-allele-positive subsets. Co-occurrence clustering excluded repertoires with fewer than 30,000 or more than 120,000 public chains, plus five with anomalous nucleotide sharing. Sourced from immuneACCESS, this table was stored by TCRdb with only in-frame sequences that have V and J called. A share of the clones is absent; for the studies checked, an unresolved V gene accounts for under half, and the remainder has no known explanation. The D gene and trimming were derived from the DNA, and the V and J assignments and clone size from that table. The sample contains 90,000 to 120,000 clones, around 77% of them found a single time. The ten largest clones add up to 4.2% of the sample.

The cohort consisted of 666 healthy bone marrow donors. All cohort members were sampled while nominally healthy, although unrecorded immune exposures were likely present. The donor tested CMV seronegative, placing the donor among the 352 seronegative members of the cohort. A peripheral blood sample was provided by each donor, and peripheral blood mononuclear cells were used for TCR beta sequencing. Genomic DNA extraction from the blood cell samples was performed with the Qiagen DNeasy Blood Extraction Kit. The table lists this clone with a count of one. The antigen it recognizes is unknown. No qualities accompany the bases; no much larger clone lies one base away. According to the germline V gene (reference sequence), CDR1 reads SEHNR and CDR2 reads FQNEAQ. The trim is 5 bases for V and 0 bases for J, with a gap of 8 bases between the germline ends. The CDR3 spans 15 residues, from the cysteine through the phenylalanine. Of all the DNA, just the CDR3 is kept, 45 bases in frame from base 1.

Input material: PBMCs. The source of this sequence is a male donor in good health and CMV-seronegative. This chain joins TRBV7-9 to TRBJ2-6, with the D gene not clear enough to name. The nucleotide sequence is TGTGCCAGCAGCCCACAGAGCTCTGGGGCCAACGTCCTGACTTTC. It codes for CASSPQSSGANVLTF.